The rows below give T cell receptor beta chains drawn from one sample of a study of cytomegalovirus exposure and HLA in healthy donors. Libraries were prepared by immunoSEQ multiplex PCR; TCRdb keeps only in-frame clonotypes and omits some of them. Among about 330,000 clones, more than 80% were seen once, and the ten largest hold approximately 0.84%. The sequencing input was PBMCs. Every receptor here comes from a woman under 30 in good health and CMV-seronegative. Each CDR3 is given with its conserved first and last residue. D genes are given only for firm matches. A clone size is listed for some rows: how often the clone was seen (once, few, many), or a class if it is expanded.

d_call	clone_size	v_call	j_call	cdr3_nt	cdr3_aa
-	-	TRBV7-2	TRBJ1-5	TGTGCCAGCAGCAAGCCCCATCAGCCCCAGCATTTT	CASSKPHQPQHF
TRBD1	-	TRBV2	TRBJ1-1	TGTGCCAGCAGTGAGGGACAGGGGGAGCTCCCCTCTGAAGCTTTCTTT	CASSEGQGELPSEAFF
-	-	TRBV9	TRBJ2-1	TGTGCCAGCAGCGTAAGGGGGTCCGATGAGCAGTTCTTC	CASSVRGSDEQFF
TRBD2	-	TRBV28	TRBJ2-5	TGTGCCAGCAGTCCATCGGGACTAGCGGGCGGGGAGACCCAGTACTTC	CASSPSGLAGGETQYF
-	-	TRBV27	TRBJ2-5	TGTGCCAGCTTTTCTCAAGAGACCCAGTACTTC	CASFSQETQYF
TRBD2	once	TRBV28	TRBJ2-1	TGTGCCAGCAGTTTACTAACGGGACTAGCGGGAGTAGTAACCTACAATGAGCAGTTCTTC	CASSLLTGLAGVVTYNEQFF
-	few	TRBV5-6	TRBJ1-2	TGTGCCAGCAGCTTGTCCCGGGAGCGCTACACCTTC	CASSLSRERYTF
TRBD1	-	TRBV7-2	TRBJ2-7	TGTGCCAGCAGCTTAGCCGGGACAGGGAGCTCCTACGAGCAGTACTTC	CASSLAGTGSSYEQYF
-	-	TRBV11-3	TRBJ2-1	TGTGCCAGCAGCTTAGAGGGGTGGCCAGGGGAGTACAATGAGCAGTTCTTC	CASSLEGWPGEYNEQFF
TRBD2	-	TRBV15	TRBJ2-1	TGTGCCACCAGCAGAGGTAGCGGGAGAGTCTATGAGCAGTTCTTC	CATSRGSGRVYEQFF
TRBD1	once	TRBV28	TRBJ1-3	TGTGCCAGCAGTCAAGGACAGGGTGTGGGAAACACCATATATTTT	CASSQGQGVGNTIYF
-	-	TRBV7-3	TRBJ2-5	TGTGCCAGCAGCCGCGGGGCGGTGGAGACCCAGTACTTC	CASSRGAVETQYF
TRBD1	-	TRBV4-1	TRBJ2-1	TGCGCCAGCAGCCAACCCCACAGGGGACGGGTTGAGAATGAGCAGTTCTTC	CASSQPHRGRVENEQFF
-	-	TRBV29-1	TRBJ1-5	TGCAGCGCATGGGACTTTCAGCCCCAGCATTTT	CSAWDFQPQHF
-	-	TRBV2	TRBJ2-7	TGTGCCAGCAGTGCTGGTGGGTGGGAGCCCTCCTACGAGCAGTACTTC	CASSAGGWEPSYEQYF